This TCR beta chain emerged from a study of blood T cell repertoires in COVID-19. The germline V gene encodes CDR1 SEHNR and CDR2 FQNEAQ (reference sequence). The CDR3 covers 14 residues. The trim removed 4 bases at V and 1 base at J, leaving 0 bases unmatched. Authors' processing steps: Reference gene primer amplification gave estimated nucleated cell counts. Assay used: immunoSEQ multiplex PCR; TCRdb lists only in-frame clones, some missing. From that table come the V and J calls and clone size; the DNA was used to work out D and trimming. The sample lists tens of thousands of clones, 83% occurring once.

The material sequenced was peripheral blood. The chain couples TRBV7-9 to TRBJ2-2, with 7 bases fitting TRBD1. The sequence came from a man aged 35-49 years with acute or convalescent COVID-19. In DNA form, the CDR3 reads TGTGCCAGCAGCTGGACAGGGAACACCGGGGAGCTGTTTTTT. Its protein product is CASSWTGNTGELFF.